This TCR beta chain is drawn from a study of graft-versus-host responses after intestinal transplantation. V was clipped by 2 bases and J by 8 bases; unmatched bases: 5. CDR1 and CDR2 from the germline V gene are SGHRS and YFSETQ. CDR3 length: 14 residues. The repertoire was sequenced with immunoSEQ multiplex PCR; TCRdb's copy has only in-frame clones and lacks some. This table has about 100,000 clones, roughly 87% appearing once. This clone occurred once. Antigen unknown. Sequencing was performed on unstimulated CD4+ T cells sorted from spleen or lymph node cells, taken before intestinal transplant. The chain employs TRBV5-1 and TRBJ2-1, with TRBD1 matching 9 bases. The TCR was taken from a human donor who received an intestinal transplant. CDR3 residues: CASSLGDRVDEQFF. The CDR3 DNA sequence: TGCGCCAGCAGCTTAGGGGACAGGGTGGATGAGCAGTTCTTC. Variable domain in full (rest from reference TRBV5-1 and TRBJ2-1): KAGVTQTPRYLIKTRGQQVTLSCSPISGHRSVSWYQQTPGQGLQFLFEYFSETQRNKGNFPGRFSGRQFSNSRSEMNVSTLELGDSALYLCASSLGDRVDEQFFGPGTRLTVL.